This T cell receptor (beta chain) was recovered during a study of cytomegalovirus exposure and HLA in healthy donors (dated by TCRdb to 2015 to 2018). Background for the entire study: In an earlier analysis of about 560 of the donors, 250 to 350 Gb of sequence data and 90 million to 130 million unique TCR beta sequences from about 179 million T cells were reported. Donor age, sex, ethnicity and CMV serostatus were compiled alongside the repertoire data. The number of donors typed differed by locus, with roughly 620-640 for A, B, C, DRB1 and DQB1, about 500 for DQA1, about 610 for DPA1, and 472 for DPB1. Roughly 300 gigabases of sequencing data and approximately 85 million unique TCR sequences were included in an early release covering several hundred HLA-typed donors. Of the roughly 400 genotyped donors, 81% were placed in the genetic ancestry cluster associated with self-reported Caucasian donors. HLA typing included class I and class II loci at four-digit resolution. Every discovery cohort repertoire had been produced on one sequencing platform. A separate validation cohort of about 110 different subjects was used in addition to the roughly 720-subject first cohort. Because of strong linkage in the cohort, 4 to 6 DR-DQ haplotypes were treated as single units for association and clustering. The study used immunosequencing to profile the T cell repertoires of approximately 690 subjects and linked those repertoires to cytomegalovirus serostatus. The study combined high-throughput TCR immunosequencing, statistical association of individual TCRs with disease status, and machine learning to predict cytomegalovirus infection status. To study patterns of TCR occurrence, a later analysis re-analyzed previously published TCR beta repertoires from 550 to 800 donors and added high-resolution HLA genotyping. Rather than using new phenotypic data, the later analysis identified candidate immune exposures from TCR beta sequences and from how often those sequences occurred across donors. A later genetic analysis used genome-wide SNP genotypes for about 60% of the roughly 700 donors, treating that subset as a discovery cohort. To decide whether each TCR beta V gene segment behaved as functional or pseudogenic, an earlier analysis of 587 of the donors relied on high-throughput TCR beta sequencing. Across under 500 genotyped donors of the cohort, an average of about 240,000 unique TCR beta nucleotide sequences per donor were sequenced, and roughly 17% of those sequences were non-productive. The aim of the study was to test whether cataloging public T cell receptors could identify signatures of past pathogen exposure. Points the paper makes about the study in general: In both the original and validation cohorts, the classifier was reported to diagnose cytomegalovirus status with high specificity and sensitivity. Because HLA typing was unavailable for some donors at each locus, only the typed subset was used in association tests. Linkage disequilibrium might explain the correlated functional status among segregating V segments, but an unknown experimental factor could not be excluded. When HLA alleles, especially DR and DQ, strongly co-occurred, attributing TCR associations to individual alleles was difficult. The cohort was sequenced for TCR beta chains only, and without alpha or paired-chain data the features that could be detected were limited. A further reported finding was that TCR beta sequences accurately predicted the HLA-A and HLA-B alleles for most subjects in the first cohort. The study gave a list of about 160 TCR beta chains associated with cytomegalovirus. In vitro tests confirmed that three of the cytomegalovirus-associated TCR beta chains recognize cytomegalovirus antigens. A later analysis reported that several top co-occurrence clusters appeared linked to parvovirus B19, influenza, CMV and Epstein-Barr virus. In a later analysis, the rate of TCR association differed among HLA loci, with DRB1 alleles having the most associated TCRs and HLA-C alleles having the fewest. At a false discovery rate of 0.05, a later analysis linked 15,000 to 20,000 TCR beta sequences to specific HLA alleles. Broadly in line with IMGT annotations, most TCR beta V segments showed up in productive rearrangements about 90% or about 30% of the time in an earlier analysis of roughly 590 of the donors. Immune exposure information for the cohort was limited to CMV serostatus. Most TCR sequences were seen in very few donors, while some public TCRs were found in many individuals. It was suggested by the authors that the approach could potentially be generalized to other disease states and immunological phenotypes. Compared with equally common non-associated chains, HLA-associated TCR beta chains in a later analysis were more clonally expanded and had lower generation probabilities. Sequencing depth was assumed to be roughly uniform across donors in the presence/absence analyses, though that assumption may not hold. According to a later genetic analysis, donors in an Asian-associated ancestry cluster had fewer N-insertions in productive TCRs than the approximately 710-donor mean. Roughly 15 rarely observed V segments, including chromosome 9 orphons, were excluded from the earlier analysis of a few hundred of the donors because counts were too low. An association between a missense DCLRE1C variant and V-gene and J-gene trimming of TCR beta chains was found in a later genetic analysis and replicated in an independent cohort. A cluster of highly shared sequence variants was judged likely to be a technical artifact of the sequencing pipeline. Most CMV-associated TCR beta chains appeared to be HLA-restricted in a later analysis, and the HLA associations seemed to be driven largely by CMV exposure. The 87-base-pair reads could not distinguish some IMGT-functional V segments, including TRBV6-2 and TRBV6-3, so those segments were excluded.

Notes on this clone: This clone's antigen is unknown. The record has no base qualities; no much larger clone is one base away.

Library prep was done by the immunoSEQ multiplex PCR assay. The multiplex PCR relied on a mix of 60 forward primers for TCR Vbeta segments and 13 reverse primers for TCR Jbeta segments. The CDR3 region of rearranged TCR beta genes was amplified from genomic DNA by a multiplex PCR assay. On the Illumina HiSeq System, the amplified TCR beta libraries were sequenced as 87-base-pair reads. The authors' pipeline ran thus. In a later analysis, tens of millions of unique TCR beta chains were counted across the roughly 670 repertoires, and around 10 million of these chains were shared by at least two donors. To remove PCR and sequencing errors, raw reads were error-corrected and collapsed into unique sequences using a nearest-neighbor algorithm that merged closely related sequences. CDR3 sequences were aligned to IMGT reference sequences to assign V, D and J gene segments. For a sequence to be retained, a match of at least six nucleotides to both a V gene segment and a J gene segment was required. A rearrangement was called productive if the CDR3 had no stop codons and remained in frame with V and J, and every other rearrangement was called non-productive. Following IMGT convention, CDR3 was defined as the stretch from the second conserved V-encoded cysteine up to the conserved J-encoded phenylalanine. Sequences without an unambiguous match to a single V gene segment were excluded from the earlier analysis of about 600 of the donors. An earlier analysis of 500 to 700 of the donors classified V segments as functional when productive rearrangements were above 56.7% and as segregating when the standard deviation between donors was above 5%. A statistical classification framework was built for diagnosing cytomegalovirus status from the catalog of TCR beta chain sequences. In a later analysis, V and J genes were assigned by comparing TCR nucleotide sequences against IMGT/GENE-DB human TR gene sequences. Using the TCRdist pipeline, a later analysis assigned CDR3 sequences along with most-parsimonious VDJ recombination scenarios. In a later analysis, every TCR beta chain was defined by the combination of its CDR3 amino acid sequence and its V-gene family, and reads without a unique V-gene family were dropped. As a way to deal with suspected cross-contamination and a sequencing artifact, a later analysis dropped more than 500 nucleotide sequences that were highly shared and had low generation probability. A later analysis calculated a clonal expansion index for each public chain from normalized within-repertoire ranks of inferred template counts. In a later analysis, generation probabilities were computed with a VDJ recombination model fitted to out-of-frame rearrangements, and the resulting probabilities were checked against IGoR. In a later analysis, hypergeometric tests were used to score TCR-TCR, TCR-HLA and TCR-CMV co-occurrence, with a repertoire-size bias correction applied to TCR pairs. To estimate false discovery rates, a later analysis permuted the HLA or CMV assignments 20 times. A later analysis grouped co-occurring TCRs with DBSCAN, adding TCRdist sequence similarity when clustering within HLA-allele-positive subsets. For co-occurrence clustering, repertoires with fewer than 30,000 or more than 120,000 public chains were excluded, along with four or five repertoires with anomalous nucleotide sharing. TCRdb's version of the immuneACCESS table is confined to in-frame rearrangements and falls short of the full clone set. An unresolved V gene accounts for under half of the shortfall where checked; the remainder is of unknown origin. V, J and clone size were drawn from that table, and D and trimming were deduced from the DNA. The sample table lists 200,000 or so clones, roughly four fifths of them with a count of one. The ten largest clonotypes hold 0.22% of the sample.

The cohort consisted of some 670 healthy bone marrow donors. All cohort members were sampled while nominally healthy, although unrecorded immune exposures were likely present. The donor tested CMV seronegative and was one of the 352 seronegative cohort members. Each donor provided a peripheral blood sample, and peripheral blood mononuclear cells were used for TCR beta sequencing. Genomic DNA was extracted from the blood cell samples with the Qiagen DNeasy Blood Extraction Kit. The CDR3 measures 17 amino acids from cysteine to phenylalanine. Of the read, only the CDR3 DNA is kept; its 51 bases are in frame from base 1. At the junction V is shortened by 0 bases and J by 3 bases; bases outside the gene matches: 5. From the germline V gene, CDR1 is SGHDN and CDR2 is FVKESK.

The rearranged chain carries TRBV14 and TRBJ2-1, and 10 junction bases match TRBD2. This clonotype originated in a girl aged 2 to 9 in good health and CMV-seronegative. Sequencing was done on a sample of PBMCs. The DNA sequence is as follows: TGTGCCAGCAGCCAAGACCCAATAGCGGGAGGCTACAATGAGCAGTTCTTC. The translation is CASSQDPIAGGYNEQFF.